This T cell receptor (beta chain) was identified in a study of beta chain features in type 1 diabetes. Findings and limits, study-wide: The question of HLA type influencing TCRB rearrangement was one that remained unresolved here.

Comment on this clone: Its antigen is not known.

The sequenced template was cDNA made from the entire isolated RNA. TCRdb's table, derived via immunoSEQ multiplex PCR, lists solely in-frame clones and lacks some. The top ten clones hold roughly 1.3% of a sample with 200,000 to 250,000 clones, approximately 10% of them seen once. Source material: central memory CD4+ T cells from blood. This clonotype originated in a man aged 18 to 29 in good health.

CDR3 loop: CASSLNAGGLTDTQYF. The CDR3 bases are TGTGCCAGCAGCTTAAACGCGGGAGGCCTCACAGATACGCAGTATTTT. This chain joins TRBV7-3 and TRBJ2-3; TRBD2 matches at 8 bases. The length of the CDR3 is 16 residues. Germline loops: CDR1 SGHTA, CDR2 FQGTGA. Trimming at V came to 1 base and at J to 2 bases, leaving 5 bases not matched to a gene. The whole variable domain, filled in from reference TRBV7-3 and TRBJ2-3, reads GAGVSQTPSNKVTEKGKYVELRCDPISGHTALYWYRQSLGQGPEFLIYFQGTGAADDSGLPNDRFFAVRPEGSVSTLKIQRTERGDSAVYLCASSLNAGGLTDTQYFGPGTRLTVL.